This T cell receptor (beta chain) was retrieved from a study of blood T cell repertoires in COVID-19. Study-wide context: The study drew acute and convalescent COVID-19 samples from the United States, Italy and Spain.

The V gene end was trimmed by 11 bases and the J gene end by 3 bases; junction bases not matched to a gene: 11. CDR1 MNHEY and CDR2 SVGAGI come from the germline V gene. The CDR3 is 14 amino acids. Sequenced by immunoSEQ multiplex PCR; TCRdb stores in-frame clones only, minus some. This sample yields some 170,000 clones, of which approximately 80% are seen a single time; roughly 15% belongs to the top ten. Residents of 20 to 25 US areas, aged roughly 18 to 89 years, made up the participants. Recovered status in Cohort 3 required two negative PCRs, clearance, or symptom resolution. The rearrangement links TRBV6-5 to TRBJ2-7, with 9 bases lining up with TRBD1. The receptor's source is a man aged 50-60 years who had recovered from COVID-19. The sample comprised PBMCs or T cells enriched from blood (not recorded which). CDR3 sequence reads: CALTSGQGFYEQYF. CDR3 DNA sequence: TGTGCCCTTACGTCGGGACAGGGATTCTACGAGCAGTACTTC.